The next 24 T cell receptor beta chains were all read from a single sample in a study of response to subunit inactivated influenza vaccine. Each CDR3 protein gets one entry after TCRdb re-called the RT-PCR reads with MiXCR. The data hold about 780,000 distinct CDR3 sequences, with under 20% observed a single time. The sample here was PBMCs from blood, taken around 5 days after vaccination. These receptors all come from a man in his forties or fifties who received an inactivated influenza vaccine.

A note on this clonotype: Germline and junction disagree at one end, which may indicate a read error. This chain joins TRBV5-1 and TRBJ2-3; 7 bases agree with TRBD1. CDR1 is SGHRS, CDR2 YFSETQ, per germline. The CDR3 has 15 amino acids. The DNA of the CDR3 is TGCGCCAGCAGTTTGGTCGACAGGGCCGCAGATACGCAGTATTTT. It yields the protein CASSLVDRAADTQYF.

This clonotype showed up just a few times. The chain recombines TRBV10-3 with TRBJ1-1, with D possibly matching TRBD1 (6 bases). V was shortened by 7 bases and J by 6 bases, with 18 bases between the two germline ends. This CDR3 is 14 amino acids long. CDR1 and CDR2 from the germline V gene are ENHRY and SYGVKD. CDR3 sequence (DNA): TGTGCCATCAAACAGGGAGGAGGGGAAGCTGAAGCTTTCTTT. The encoded protein is CAIKQGGGEAEAFF.

The chain is built from TRBV20-1 and TRBJ2-3; 14 bases are a match to TRBD2. Germline V gives CDR1 DFQATT, CDR2 SNEGSKA (reference sequence). The junction had 6 bases not matched to a gene; V was cut back by 0 bases and J by 4 bases. The CDR3 is 17 amino acids. DNA of the CDR3: TGCAGTGCTAGAGACCCCGGGACTAGCGGGAGACCAGATACGCAGTATTTT. Protein product: CSARDPGTSGRPDTQYF.

This rearrangement joins TRBV12-3 or TRBV12-4 to TRBJ2-5; a possible D gene is TRBD1 (6 bases). This CDR3 has 13 amino acids. Trimming cost V 5 bases and J 5 bases, with 12 bases left between them. CDR3 coding DNA: TGTGCCAGCAGTAGGGGACATGGGGAGACCCAGTACTTC. It is translated as CASSRGHGETQYF.

The V gene is TRBV9, the J gene TRBJ2-6; 7 bases align to TRBD1. The germline CDR1 and CDR2 sequences are SGDLS and YYNGEE. The V and J ends lost 4 bases and 0 bases, in that order; junction bases with no gene match: 4. The CDR3 runs 16 residues. In DNA, the CDR3 is TGTGCCAGCAGCATTGGACAGGTCTCTGGGGCCAACGTCCTGACTTTC. It yields the protein CASSIGQVSGANVLTF.

The V call is TRBV12-3 or TRBV12-4, the J call TRBJ1-1; 7 bases match TRBD1. Trimming removed 1 base from V and 4 bases from J; junction bases left unmatched: 6. This CDR3 has 15 residues. CDR3 coding DNA: TGTGCCAGCAGTTTAGAAGGGGGCGCGACCACTGAAGCTTTCTTT. Its translation: CASSLEGGATTEAFF.

V gene TRBV7-2 combines with J gene TRBJ2-7; 10 bases align to TRBD2. The CDR3 runs to 15 residues. V shed 6 bases, J shed 7 bases, and the junction held 12 bases outside the gene matches. The germline V gene has CDR1 SGHTA and CDR2 FQGNSA. CDR3 amino acids: CASRSGTSAHGEQYF. The CDR3 DNA reads as TGTGCCAGCAGGTCCGGGACTAGCGCCCACGGGGAGCAGTACTTC. The whole variable domain, filled in from reference TRBV7-2 and TRBJ2-7, reads GAGVSQSPSNKVTEKGKDVELRCDPISGHTALYWYRQSLGQGLEFLIYFQGNSAPDKSGLPSDRFSAERTGGSVSTLTIQRTQQEDSAVYLCASRSGTSAHGEQYFGPGTRLTVT.

This clonotype was counted ten times or more. The chain recombines TRBV20-1 with TRBJ2-3, with D maybe TRBD1 (6 bases). Germline CDR1 reads DFQATT; CDR2 reads SNEGSKA (reference sequence). V lost 8 bases and J 1 base, leaving 16 bases between the germline ends. There are 14 residues in the CDR3. CDR3: CSSPKGDGTDTQYF. CDR3 nucleotides: TGCAGTTCACCTAAGGGGGATGGCACAGATACGCAGTATTTT.

This clonotype showed up just a few times. V gene TRBV10-3 combines with J gene TRBJ2-7; D call uncertain. Trimming removed 4 bases at V and 0 bases at J, with 13 bases between. Germline CDR1 and CDR2: ENHRY and SYGVKD. This CDR3 contains 15 residues. The CDR3 loop is CAISARVSSSYEQYF. The CDR3 region has the DNA TGTGCCATCAGTGCACGAGTTTCAAGCTCCTACGAGCAGTACTTC.

There are a few counts of this clonotype. The V and J genes are TRBV27 and TRBJ2-3, with 7 nucleotides matching TRBD2. V dropped 8 bases and J dropped 5; count of bases not matched to a gene: 13. Germline V gene lookup returns CDR1 MNHEY and CDR2 SMNVEV (reference sequence). The CDR3 runs 15 residues. The CDR3 DNA reads as TGTGCCAGCCGAAGCGGGACCTATACTGGAGATACGCAGTATTTT. It translates to CASRSGTYTGDTQYF.

In DNA form, the CDR3 reads TGTGCCAGCAGTTCCGGGACAGGGCTTTATTATGAGCAGTACTTC. Protein product: CASSSGTGLYYEQYF. The rearrangement uses TRBV12-3 or TRBV12-4 and TRBJ2-7; the match to TRBD1 covers 9 bases. This CDR3 contains 15 residues. Losses at the gene ends were 4 bases for V and 7 bases for J; bases not matched to a gene: 11.

The chain joins TRBV18 to TRBJ1-5; D is uncertain. Germline CDR1 is KGHSH and CDR2 is LQKENI. The CDR3 is 14 residues long. The V end lost 2 bases, the J end lost 7 bases, and 12 bases lay between the germline ends. The CDR3 DNA follows: TGTGCCAGCTCACCATCGGGTTTAGGGCAGCCCCAGCATTTT. This encodes CASSPSGLGQPQHF.

The rearrangement links TRBV15 to TRBJ1-5, with D possibly matching TRBD1 (6 bases). The germline V and J ends were trimmed by 8 bases and 3 bases, with 14 bases remaining between them. Germline V gene lookup returns CDR1 LNHNV and CDR2 YYDKDF (reference sequence). The CDR3 is 14 residues long. Here the CDR3 DNA reads TGTGCCACCGCGGGGGCCCAGATCAATCAGCCCCAGCATTTT. Its protein is CATAGAQINQPQHF.

The chain carries TRBV4-3 and TRBJ2-2; no definite D call. The V gene's germline CDR1 is LGHNA and CDR2 YSLEER. The CDR3 has 16 residues. V was shortened by 0 bases and J by 0 bases, with 8 bases between the two germline ends. The CDR3 spells CASSQEVWSNTGELFF. In DNA form, the CDR3 reads TGCGCCAGCAGCCAAGAAGTGTGGTCGAACACCGGGGAGCTGTTTTTT.

The chain couples TRBV6-1 to TRBJ1-5; D might be TRBD1 (5 bases). Germline CDR1 is MNHNS and CDR2 is SASEGT. Trimming pared 10 bases from V and 3 bases from J, leaving 16 bases between. This CDR3 is 14 amino acids long. The CDR3 is CATEGRGYNQPQHF. The CDR3 region has the DNA TGTGCCACAGAGGGACGGGGATACAATCAGCCCCAGCATTTT.

Only a few counts were recorded for this clonotype. As DNA, the CDR3 is TGTGCCAGCAGAAGACAGGGGAGCTCTGGGGCCAACGTCCTGACTTTC. Amino acid sequence: CASRRQGSSGANVLTF. The chain carries TRBV12-3 or TRBV12-4 and TRBJ2-6, with TRBD1 matching 8 bases. The CDR3 loop spans 16 amino acids. V lost 6 bases and J lost 0; bases outside the gene matches: 4.

The chain has TRBV5-6 and TRBJ2-3; D gene unclear. Looked up from germline, CDR1 is SGHDT and CDR2 is YYEEEE. The CDR3 runs to 13 residues. V lost 3 bases and J lost 5, with 10 bases in between. CDR3 bases: TGTGCCAGCAGCTCGATCCTAGGAGATACGCAGTATTTT. As protein: CASSSILGDTQYF.

J is TRBJ2-3 and V is TRBV6-2 or TRBV6-3; TRBD2 aligns across 7 bases. Trimming removed 5 bases from V and 5 bases from J; junction bases left unmatched: 7. The length of the CDR3 is 14 residues. Per germline, CDR1 MNHEY and CDR2 SVGEGT. In nucleotides, the CDR3 is TGTGCCAGCAGTGAGCGGGACTCGAAAGATACGCAGTATTTT. It encodes CASSERDSKDTQYF.

This clonotype was seen more than once but under ten times. V is TRBV27 and J is TRBJ1-1, with a weak D call TRBD1 (6 bases). The germline V gene encodes CDR1 MNHEY and CDR2 SMNVEV (reference sequence). CDR3 size: 16 residues. The germline V and J ends were trimmed by 4 bases and 1 base, with 16 bases remaining between them. The CDR3 DNA follows: TGTGCCAGCAGTTCCATCGAACAGGGCTGGAACACTGAAGCTTTCTTT. Its protein is CASSSIEQGWNTEAFF.

The V and J genes are TRBV9 and TRBJ2-1, with 11 bases lining up with TRBD1. CDR1 is SGDLS and CDR2 is YYNGEE in the germline V gene. This CDR3 has 17 amino acids. Trimming at V came to 0 bases and at J to 5 bases, leaving 7 bases not matched to a gene. The CDR3 reads CASSVGGRTGGHNEQFF. The CDR3 DNA follows: TGTGCCAGCAGCGTAGGAGGTAGGACAGGGGGCCACAATGAGCAGTTCTTC.

This clonotype was seen just once. A much more abundant neighbour one base away suggests this may be a read error. This rearrangement joins TRBV20-1 to TRBJ1-6, with TRBD1 matching 11 bases. In germline, CDR1 is DFQATT, CDR2 SNEGSKA (reference sequence). The CDR3 has 15 residues. CDR3 sequence reads: CSAEPPGQGGSPLLF. The CDR3, as DNA: TGCAGTGCGGAGCCCCCGGGACAGGGGGGCTCACCCCTCCTCTTT.

This clonotype was picked up a small number of times. A junction boundary mismatches the germline segment, possibly from a read error. The chain carries TRBV12-3 or TRBV12-4 and TRBJ2-4, with 11 bases aligning to TRBD2. The CDR3 loop spans 16 amino acids. CDR3 nucleotide sequence: TGTGCCAGCAGTCTAGCGGGAGGTCTCGCCAAAAACATTCAGTACTTC. Encoded protein: CASSLAGGLAKNIQYF.

In its sample, this clonotype was seen a few times. The V gene is TRBV10-3, the J gene TRBJ1-2; D unresolved. The length of the CDR3 is 15 residues. With 7 bases removed from V and 6 bases from J, the gap between germline ends came to 21 bases. The germline CDR1 and CDR2 sequences are ENHRY and SYGVKD. CDR3 amino acids: CAITDDPGPLDGYTF. Written as DNA, the CDR3 is TGTGCCATCACCGATGATCCGGGCCCCCTCGATGGCTACACCTTC.

This rearrangement joins TRBV9 to TRBJ2-1, with 14 bases aligning to TRBD2. V dropped 4 bases and J dropped 5; count of bases not matched to a gene: 8. The CDR3 has 17 residues. The germline CDR1 and CDR2 sequences are SGDLS and YYNGEE. CDR3 DNA sequence: TGTGCCAGCAGCCCCAGGACTAGCGGGAGGTCCGACAATGAGCAGTTCTTC. It yields the protein CASSPRTSGRSDNEQFF.